A selection of T cell receptor beta chains follows, all from one sample in a study of shared clonotypes between healthy human individuals. Generated by immunoSEQ multiplex PCR, the TCRdb table keeps only in-frame clones and is missing some. There are about 2.3 million clones in the sample; around 92% occur only once, and 0.37% lies in the top ten. Source material: naive CD4+ T cells from PBMCs. These receptors came from a man younger than 30 in good health. Some clones in this sample may be carry-over from other donors' samples. Both conserved end residues are trimmed from each CDR3.

TRBJ2-2,TRBV18,ASSPWSASGGGTGELF
TRBJ2-7,TRBV5-5,ASSFGQGTYEQY
TRBJ2-2,TRBV18,ASSPPGGTGELF
TRBJ2-7,TRBV28,ASSSTSYPPYEQY
TRBJ2-7,TRBV25-1,ASSESPPGYYEQY
TRBJ2-1,TRBV5-6,ASSAGLAASYNEQF
TRBJ2-5,TRBV2,ASSGTSGMAGETQY
TRBJ2-1,TRBV9,ASSVGLAGYNEQF
TRBJ2-7,TRBV21-1,ASSGDRGTVSEQY
TRBJ2-7,TRBV21-1,ASPSVSALSWEQY
TRBJ2-7,TRBV5-1,ASSFAPGGGEQY
TRBJ2-5,TRBV7-9,ASSLEGTSGETQY